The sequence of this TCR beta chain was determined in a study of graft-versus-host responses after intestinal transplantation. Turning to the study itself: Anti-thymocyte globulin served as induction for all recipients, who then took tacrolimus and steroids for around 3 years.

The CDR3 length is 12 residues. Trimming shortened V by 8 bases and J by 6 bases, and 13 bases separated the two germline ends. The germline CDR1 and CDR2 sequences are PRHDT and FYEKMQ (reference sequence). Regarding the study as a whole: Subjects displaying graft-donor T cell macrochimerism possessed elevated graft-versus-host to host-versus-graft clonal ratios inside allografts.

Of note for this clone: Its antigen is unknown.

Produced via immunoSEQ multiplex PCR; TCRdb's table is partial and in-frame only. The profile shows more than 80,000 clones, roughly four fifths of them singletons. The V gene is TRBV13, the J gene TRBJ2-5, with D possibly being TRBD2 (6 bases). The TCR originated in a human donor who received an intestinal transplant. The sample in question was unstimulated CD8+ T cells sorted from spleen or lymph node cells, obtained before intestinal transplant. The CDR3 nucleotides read TGTGCCAGCCGGGGGTTATCGAAGACCCAGTACTTC. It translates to CASRGLSKTQYF.